Listed below are T cell receptor beta chains from one sample, sequenced in a study of T cell repertoires in cytomegalovirus infection. TCRdb independently ran MiXCR on the reads; one entry per CDR3 protein. This repertoire shows about 130,000 distinct CDR3 sequences, approximately 9.2% found once; its top ten account for about 9.4%. Sequencing input: PBMCs. The source of these receptors is a human donor in good health (CMV status not recorded). Some clones in this sample may be carry-over from other donors' samples. The CDR3 runs from the conserved cysteine through the conserved F or W. The D gene is left open where the match is weak. Some rows mark clone size as missing; the rest say once, few, many or name a class of expanded clone.

clone_size j_call v_call d_call cdr3_nt cdr3_aa
many TRBJ1-4 TRBV15 - TGTGCCACCAGCAGAGGAGAATCCAATGAAAAACTGTTTTTT CATSRGESNEKLFF
few TRBJ2-7 TRBV19 - TGTGCCAGTAGTCCGGGGATCGAGCAGTACTTC CASSPGIEQYF
many TRBJ2-2 TRBV20-1 - TGCAGTGCTAGAGATGGGGGGGCCTTGAGCGGGGAGCTGTTTTTT CSARDGGALSGELFF
- TRBJ1-1 TRBV2 - TGTGCCAGCAGTGAAGGGAGTCGGGGCACTGAAGCTTTCTTT CASSEGSRGTEAFF
- TRBJ1-1 TRBV12-3/TRBV12-4 - TGTGCCAGCTCAGCCGGTTCGTACACTGAAGCTTTCTTT CASSAGSYTEAFF
many TRBJ2-7 TRBV7-2 TRBD1 TGTGCCAGCAGCTCCCCCGGGACAGCCTACGAGCAGTACTTC CASSSPGTAYEQYF
many TRBJ1-1 TRBV29-1 - TGCAGCGTTGCGCGGAAAAGTGACACTGAAGCTTTCTTT CSVARKSDTEAFF
many TRBJ2-1 TRBV29-1 TRBD1 TGCAGCGTGGAAAACCGGGACAGTAACTACAATGAGCAGTTCTTC CSVENRDSNYNEQFF
many TRBJ1-2 TRBV12-3/TRBV12-4 TRBD1 TGTGCCAGCAGTCTACCGACAGGGATCTATGGCTACACCTTC CASSLPTGIYGYTF
many TRBJ2-1 TRBV4-2 TRBD2 TGTGCCAGCAGCCGAGGACTAGCGGGGGGATACAATGAGCAGTTCTTC CASSRGLAGGYNEQFF
few TRBJ1-1 TRBV5-1 - TGCGCCAGCAGCCTAGAGGAGGTTACCTCCACTGAAGCTTTCTTT CASSLEEVTSTEAFF
few TRBJ2-3 TRBV3-1 TRBD2 TGTGCCAGCAGGTCCTTAGCGGGGGGGCAAGATACGCAGTATTTT CASRSLAGGQDTQYF
many TRBJ2-7 TRBV29-1 TRBD2 TGCAGCGCCACTGGGACTAGCGGGGGAGAGCAGTACTTC CSATGTSGGEQYF
many TRBJ2-7 TRBV2 - TGTGCCAGCAGGGACCCCCGGGAGTTCTACGAGCAGTACTTC CASRDPREFYEQYF
many TRBJ1-1 TRBV19 - TGTGCCAGTACTCTGAGGGGAAAAGCTTTCTTT CASTLRGKAFF
many TRBJ2-3 TRBV7-6 - TGTGCCAGCAGCTTAGTTGAATATGCCACAGATACGCAGTATTTT CASSLVEYATDTQYF
many TRBJ2-1 TRBV24-1 TRBD1 TGTGCCACCAGTGAAGGGACAGGGGACTACAATGAGCAGTTCTTC CATSEGTGDYNEQFF
- TRBJ2-2 TRBV29-1 - TGCAGCGTTGGCCCGACAGGAGTTCCCACCGGGGAGCTGTTTTTT CSVGPTGVPTGELFF
- TRBJ1-2 TRBV5-1 - TGCGCCAGCAGCTCCCAGGGATTCGCATCCTATGGCTACACCTTC CASSSQGFASYGYTF
many TRBJ1-5 TRBV6-1 TRBD1 TGTGCCAGCAGTGCAGCCGGGACAGCAAGCAATCAGCCCCAGCATTTT CASSAAGTASNQPQHF
many TRBJ2-3 TRBV6-5 TRBD2 TGTGCCACCTCCCCAGCGGGGCCCCCAGATACGCAGTATTTT CATSPAGPPDTQYF
many TRBJ1-1 TRBV7-2 TRBD1 TGTGCCAGCAGCCTAGGACAGGGAGGGAAAGGTATCACTGAAGCTTTCTTT CASSLGQGGKGITEAFF
many TRBJ2-3 TRBV20-1 TRBD2 TGCAGTGCTAGGACAGGACTAGCGGGGGGCCAGGGGCCAGATACGCAGTATTTT CSARTGLAGGQGPDTQYF
many TRBJ2-1 TRBV3-1 - TGTGCCAGCAGCCAAGATGTAAGAGGTGAGAGCTCCTACAATGAGCAGTTCTTC CASSQDVRGESSYNEQFF
many TRBJ2-3 TRBV7-2 - TGTGCCAGCAGCTTAGACACAGATACGCAGTATTTT CASSLDTDTQYF
many TRBJ2-5 TRBV5-4 - TGTGCCAGCAGCTTGGCCGACGGGACCCAAGAGACCCAGTACTTC CASSLADGTQETQYF
many TRBJ2-3 TRBV7-2 - TGTGCCAGCAGCCAAAGCCTTGGAGATACGCAGTATTTT CASSQSLGDTQYF
few TRBJ2-7 TRBV11-2 - TGTGCCAGCAGCTCCCGAGGGGTCTACGAGCAGTACTTC CASSSRGVYEQYF
many TRBJ2-1 TRBV7-2 TRBD2 TGTGCCAGCAGCCGAACTAGCGGGGGGGCTGGTGAGCAGTTCTTC CASSRTSGGAGEQFF
many TRBJ2-7 TRBV28 TRBD1 TGTGCCAGCAGCGACAGGGTTCCCTACGAGCAGTACTTC CASSDRVPYEQYF
many TRBJ1-5 TRBV7-8 - TGTGCCAGCAGCTTACAGGATAGCAATCAGCCCCAGCATTTT CASSLQDSNQPQHF
many TRBJ1-3 TRBV28 - TGTGCCACCACTGACAGCCTCTCTGGAAACACCATATATTTT CATTDSLSGNTIYF
many TRBJ2-3 TRBV7-2 - TGTGCCAGCAGCTTAGCGGGGGCGGGTCTAGGAGATACGCAGTATTTT CASSLAGAGLGDTQYF
- TRBJ1-1 TRBV5-1 - TGCGCCAGCAGCTTGGACCCTAGTCGGGGTACTGAAGCTTTCTTT CASSLDPSRGTEAFF
many TRBJ1-3 TRBV2 - TGTGCCAGCAGTGAAGACAGAGGAAACACCATATATTTT CASSEDRGNTIYF
many TRBJ1-2 TRBV3-1 - TGTGCCAGCAGCCAAGGATGGACGACAGGACCTAACTATGGCTACACCTTC CASSQGWTTGPNYGYTF
many TRBJ1-5 TRBV12-3/TRBV12-4 TRBD1 TGTGCCAGCAGCTTAAGCAGGGGGCCCGGGCAGCCCCAGCATTTT CASSLSRGPGQPQHF
many TRBJ1-4 TRBV5-5 TRBD1 TGTGCCAGCAGCACACCGGGACAGCTCAATGAAAAACTGTTTTTT CASSTPGQLNEKLFF
few TRBJ1-1 TRBV12-3/TRBV12-4 TRBD1 TGTGCCAGCCGTCGACAGGGCGTGAACACTGAAGCTTTCTTT CASRRQGVNTEAFF
many TRBJ2-7 TRBV27 TRBD1 TGTGCCAGCAGTTTGGGCCGAAACAGGGGATGGGGCGAGCAGTACTTC CASSLGRNRGWGEQYF
few TRBJ2-5 TRBV6-6 - TGTGCCAGCAGTTACTTCTTACAAGAGACCCAGTACTTC CASSYFLQETQYF
few TRBJ1-1 TRBV9 - TGTGCCAGCTCGGCAGCTTCGAACACTGAAGCTTTCTTT CASSAASNTEAFF
few TRBJ1-1 TRBV7-9 - TGTGCCAGCAGCTTCAGTACTTCAGGGGTTGAAGCTTTCTTT CASSFSTSGVEAFF
few TRBJ1-6 TRBV29-1 - TGCAGCTCCCGCCCGGGGGCCCTCCACTTT CSSRPGALHF
few TRBJ2-1 TRBV29-1 - TGCAGCGTGGGTCTCCAGGGGTTCTCCTACAATGAGCAGTTCTTC CSVGLQGFSYNEQFF
- TRBJ1-5 TRBV20-1 - TGCAGTGCTGTCCGCGGGGCGGGACAGCCCCAGCATTTT CSAVRGAGQPQHF
many TRBJ1-2 TRBV19 - TGTGCCAGTAAACGGGACGCAAACACTAACTATGGCTACACCTTC CASKRDANTNYGYTF
many TRBJ1-5 TRBV7-8 - TGTGCCAGCAGCTTAGGGGGGGGAGATCAGCCCCAGCATTTT CASSLGGGDQPQHF
- TRBJ2-1 TRBV20-1 - TGCAGTGGGGCAGGGGGGTCGAGCTCCTACAATGAGCAGTTCTTC CSGAGGSSSYNEQFF
many TRBJ2-1 TRBV7-2 - TGTGCCAGCAGCTCCCAGGTCTACAATGAGCAGTTCTTC CASSSQVYNEQFF
many TRBJ1-2 TRBV5-1 - TGCGCCAGCAGCGATCCAGGAGCGGACGGCTACACCTTC CASSDPGADGYTF
few TRBJ1-1 TRBV2 TRBD1 TGTGCCAGCAGTGAAATTCGGCAGGGGGCCCAAGCTTTCTTT CASSEIRQGAQAFF
few TRBJ1-1 TRBV5-6 - TGTGCCAGCAGCCACAGTAACACTGAAGCTTTCTTT CASSHSNTEAFF
few TRBJ1-3 TRBV3-1 TRBD1 TGTGCCAGCAGCCCCGGACAGGCAATCTCTGGAAACACCATATATTTT CASSPGQAISGNTIYF
few TRBJ1-2 TRBV4-1 - TGCGCCAGCAGTTACCCGGCAGGGGAGGTTACTAACTATGGCTACACCTTC CASSYPAGEVTNYGYTF
few TRBJ2-1 TRBV20-1 TRBD2 TGCAGTGCCGAGGGTAGCGGGGGCAATGAGCAGTTCTTC CSAEGSGGNEQFF
many TRBJ2-5 TRBV12-3/TRBV12-4 - TGTGCCAGCAGTAGAAACACGGGGGAGACCCAGTACTTC CASSRNTGETQYF